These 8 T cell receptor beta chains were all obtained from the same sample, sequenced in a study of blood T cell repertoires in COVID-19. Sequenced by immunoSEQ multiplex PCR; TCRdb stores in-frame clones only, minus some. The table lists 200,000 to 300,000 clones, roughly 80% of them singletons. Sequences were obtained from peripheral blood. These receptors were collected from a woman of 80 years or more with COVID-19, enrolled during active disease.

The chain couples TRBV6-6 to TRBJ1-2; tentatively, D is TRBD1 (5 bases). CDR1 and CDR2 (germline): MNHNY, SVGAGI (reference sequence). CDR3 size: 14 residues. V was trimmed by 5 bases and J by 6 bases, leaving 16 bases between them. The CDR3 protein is CASSEGGQIDGYTF. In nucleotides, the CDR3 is TGTGCCAGCAGTGAGGGAGGACAAATAGATGGCTACACCTTC.

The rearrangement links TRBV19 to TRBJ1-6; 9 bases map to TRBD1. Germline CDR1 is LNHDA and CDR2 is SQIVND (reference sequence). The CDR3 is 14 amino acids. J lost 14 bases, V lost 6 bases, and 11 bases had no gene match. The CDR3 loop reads CASSYRGLLGSLHF. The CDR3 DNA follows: TGTGCCAGTAGCTACAGGGGGCTCTTAGGATCCCTCCACTTT.

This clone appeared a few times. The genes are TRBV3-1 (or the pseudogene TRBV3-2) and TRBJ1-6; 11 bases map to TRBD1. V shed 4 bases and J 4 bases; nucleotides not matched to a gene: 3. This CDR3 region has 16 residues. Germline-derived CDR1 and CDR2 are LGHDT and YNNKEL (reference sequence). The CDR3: CASSPRDRGYNSPLHF. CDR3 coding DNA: TGTGCCAGCAGCCCCCGGGACAGGGGGTATAATTCACCCCTCCACTTT.

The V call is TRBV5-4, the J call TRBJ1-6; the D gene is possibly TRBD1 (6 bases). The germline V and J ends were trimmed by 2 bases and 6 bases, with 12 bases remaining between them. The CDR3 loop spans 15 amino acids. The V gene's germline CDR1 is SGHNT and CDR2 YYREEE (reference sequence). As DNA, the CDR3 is TGTGCCAGCAGCTTTGTTGGGACAAGTAATTCACCCCTCCACTTT. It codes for CASSFVGTSNSPLHF.

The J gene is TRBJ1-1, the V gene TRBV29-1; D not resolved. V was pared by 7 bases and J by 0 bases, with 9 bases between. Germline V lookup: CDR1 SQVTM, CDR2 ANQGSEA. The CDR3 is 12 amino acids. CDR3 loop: CSAQVLNTEAFF. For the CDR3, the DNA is TGCAGCGCCCAGGTCCTGAACACTGAAGCTTTCTTT.

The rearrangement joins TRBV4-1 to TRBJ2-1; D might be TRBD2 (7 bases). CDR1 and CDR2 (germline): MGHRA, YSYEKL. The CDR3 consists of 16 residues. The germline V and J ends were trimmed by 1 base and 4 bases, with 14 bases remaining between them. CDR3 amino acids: CASSQGGRGSYNEQFF. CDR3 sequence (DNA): TGCGCCAGCAGCCAAGGGGGGAGGGGGTCGTACAATGAGCAGTTCTTC.

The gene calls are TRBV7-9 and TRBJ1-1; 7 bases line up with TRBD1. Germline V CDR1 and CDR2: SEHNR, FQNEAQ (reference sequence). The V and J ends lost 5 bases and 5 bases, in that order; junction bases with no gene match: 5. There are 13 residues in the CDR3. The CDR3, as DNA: TGTGCCAGCAGCCTGATGACAGGGACTGAAGCTTTCTTT. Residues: CASSLMTGTEAFF.

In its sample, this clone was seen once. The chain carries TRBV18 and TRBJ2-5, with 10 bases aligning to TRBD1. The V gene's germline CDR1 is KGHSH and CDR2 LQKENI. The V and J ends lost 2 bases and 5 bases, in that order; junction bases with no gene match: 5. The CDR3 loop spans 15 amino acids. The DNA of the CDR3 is TGTGCCAGCTCACCATCGACAGGGGGCGAGGAGACCCAGTACTTC. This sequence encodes CASSPSTGGEETQYF.